The 11 T cell receptor beta chains reported below all come from one sample, sequenced in a study of identical twins. TCRdb re-called the 5' RACE reads through MiXCR, storing one row per CDR3 protein. In the table there are about 570,000 distinct CDR3 sequences, 9.6% of which are singletons. The same sample was also used in a study of yellow fever vaccine responses in identical twins.

What was sequenced was PBMCs. These receptors all stem from a woman under 30 in good health.

This clonotype appeared many times. V gene TRBV7-2 combines with J gene TRBJ2-7; 14 bases agree with TRBD2. The V gene's germline CDR1 is SGHTA and CDR2 FQGNSA. The ends lost 1 base at V and 1 base at J; junction bases unmatched: 0. This CDR3 is 16 amino acids long. The CDR3, as DNA: TGTGCCAGCAGCTTAGGGACTAGCGGGGGGTCCTACGAGCAGTACTTC. This sequence encodes CASSLGTSGGSYEQYF.

This clonotype was found many times. The J gene is TRBJ2-7, the V gene TRBV5-5, with 7 bases that match TRBD1. There are 12 residues in the CDR3. Trimming removed 5 bases from V and 4 bases from J; junction bases left unmatched: 3. The germline CDR1 and CDR2 sequences are SGHKS and YYEKEE (reference sequence). This chain's CDR3 is CASRAGGYEQYF. In nucleotides, the CDR3 is TGTGCCAGCAGGGCAGGGGGTTACGAGCAGTACTTC.

This sequence joins TRBV3-1 and TRBJ2-5; D is possibly TRBD1 (6 bases). CDR1 is LGHDT, CDR2 YNNKEL, per germline (reference sequence). The CDR3 is 15 amino acids. V lost 5 bases and J 2 bases, leaving 15 bases between the germline ends. The CDR3 sequence is CASSFTGTRQETQYF. The CDR3 region has the DNA TGTGCCAGCAGCTTTACCGGGACACGGCAAGAGACCCAGTACTTC.

This chain joins TRBV5-1 and TRBJ2-3; a weak D match, TRBD2 (5 bases). In germline, CDR1 is SGHRS, CDR2 YFSETQ. V lost 2 bases and J 2 bases, leaving 9 bases between the germline ends. This CDR3 is 14 amino acids long. The CDR3 coding sequence is TGCGCCAGCAGCTTCACTAGATACACAGATACGCAGTATTTT. This codes for CASSFTRYTDTQYF.

The chain links TRBV2 to TRBJ2-3; the D gene is possibly TRBD1 (6 bases). This CDR3 contains 13 residues. V gave up 10 bases and J gave up 2 bases, with 13 bases separating them. Germline CDR1 reads SNHLY; CDR2 reads FYNNEI. The CDR3 protein is CATGAGDTDTQYF. Written as DNA, the CDR3 is TGTGCCACAGGGGCAGGGGACACAGATACGCAGTATTTT.

This chain uses TRBV3-1 with TRBJ2-7, with D possibly being TRBD2 (6 bases). This CDR3 has 16 residues. Germline V gene data show CDR1 as LGHDT and CDR2 as YNNKEL (reference sequence). V was trimmed by 2 bases and J by 2 bases, leaving 16 bases between them. DNA of the CDR3: TGTGCCAGCAGCCAATCGTTTCCGGGGGACCCCTACGAGCAGTACTTC. Residues: CASSQSFPGDPYEQYF.

This clonotype was detected many times. This chain uses TRBV14 with TRBJ2-1; 12 nucleotides line up with TRBD2. CDR3 length equals 16 residues. Germline values: CDR1 SGHDN, CDR2 FVKESK. V was pared by 4 bases and J by 4 bases, with 5 bases of the junction left unmatched. The CDR3 DNA reads TGTGCCAGCAGCCTGACTAGCGGGAGACCTTACAATGAGCAGTTCTTC. Protein: CASSLTSGRPYNEQFF.

This chain links TRBV20-1 with TRBJ2-7; possibly TRBD2 for D (6 bases). V gave up 5 bases and J gave up 4 bases, with 18 bases separating them. This CDR3 region has 14 residues. CDR1 is DFQATT, CDR2 SNEGSKA, per germline (reference sequence). CDR3 sequence (DNA): TGCAGTGCTGAGGCCCCTAGCGCGTCTTACGAGCAGTACTTC. Amino acids: CSAEAPSASYEQYF.

Ten or more counts support this clonotype. A read error may produce the germline difference seen at one junction end. The genes are TRBV12-3 or TRBV12-4 and TRBJ2-5, with D perhaps matching TRBD2 (5 bases). The CDR3 spans 14 residues. Written as DNA, the CDR3 is TGTGCCAGAAGTTTCGGGTTACCGGGGGAGACCCAGTACTTC. Translating it yields CARSFGLPGETQYF.

The chain carries TRBV29-1 and TRBJ2-1; 7 bases align to TRBD2. Per germline, CDR1 SQVTM and CDR2 ANQGSEA. The CDR3 is 13 amino acids. Losses at the gene ends were 4 bases for V and 10 bases for J; bases not matched to a gene: 10. This CDR3 reads CSVGLAPAGEQFF. As DNA, the CDR3 is TGCAGCGTTGGACTGGCCCCAGCGGGGGAGCAGTTCTTC.

This clonotype was seen more than once but under ten times. The chain recombines TRBV7-6 with TRBJ2-1, with D perhaps matching TRBD1 (6 bases). The CDR3 runs 18 residues. CDR1 and CDR2 from the germline V gene are SGHVS and FNYEAQ. V lost 1 base, J lost 3 bases, and 19 bases lay in between. CDR3 region: CASSLGTALVGFYNEQFF. CDR3 nucleotides: TGTGCCAGCAGCTTAGGGACAGCCTTAGTGGGATTCTACAATGAGCAGTTCTTC.